This T cell receptor (beta chain) stems from a study of post-analysis software for immune sequencing data. As for the study in general: The study covered relapsing-remitting, secondary progressive and progressive-relapsing courses of multiple sclerosis. Study findings and constraints: Controls showed lower frequencies than patients for 4 or 5 TRBV segments, and TRBV5-6, TRBV5-1 and TRBV20-1 were among these. Those with multiple sclerosis, the patient group, showed significantly lower normalized Chao1 diversity than controls. F measure clustering grouped samples strongly by preparation batch.

This CDR3 contains 16 residues. This clonotype was recorded a few times. What it binds is unknown. Unique molecular identifiers had been added to the TCR beta cDNA libraries. Between roughly 1 and 10 million T cells gave rise to some 520,000 cDNA molecules. MiXCR was run by TCRdb on the PCR reads, yielding one entry per CDR3 protein. In the table there are hundreds of thousands of distinct CDR3 sequences, roughly 30% of which are singletons. The specimen sequenced was blood. The chain combines TRBV21-1 with TRBJ2-7; the table assigns TRBD1, which was not confirmed against the DNA. TRBV21-1 is assigned pseudogene status. This sequence was found in a girl aged 10-17 years with multiple sclerosis. CDR3 amino acids: CASSKGRFDRDYEQYF. In nucleotides, the CDR3 is TGTGCCAGCAGCAAAGGGAGATTCGACAGGGACTACGAGCAGTACTTC.